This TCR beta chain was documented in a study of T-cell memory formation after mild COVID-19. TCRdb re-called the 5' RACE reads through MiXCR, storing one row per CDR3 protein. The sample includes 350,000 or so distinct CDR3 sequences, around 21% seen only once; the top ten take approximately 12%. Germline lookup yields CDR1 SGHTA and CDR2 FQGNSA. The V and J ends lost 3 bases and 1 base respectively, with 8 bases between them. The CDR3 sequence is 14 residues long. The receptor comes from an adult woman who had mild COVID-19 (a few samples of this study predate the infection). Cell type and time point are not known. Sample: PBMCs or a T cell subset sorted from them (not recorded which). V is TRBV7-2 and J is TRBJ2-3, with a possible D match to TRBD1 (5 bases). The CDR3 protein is CASSFQTGTDTQYF. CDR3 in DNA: TGTGCCAGCAGCTTTCAGACAGGCACAGATACGCAGTATTTT.